The 11 T cell receptor beta chains presented below share a single source sample, sequenced in a study of tumor-infiltrating lymphocytes in localized non-small cell lung cancer. The method was immunoSEQ multiplex PCR; TCRdb's version includes in-frame clones alone and lacks a portion of them. The table has more than 10,000 clones, 66% seen once. Specimen: lung tumor tissue. Receptor source: a human donor with non-small cell lung cancer.

This clone was recorded a few times. The chain couples TRBV5-1 to TRBJ1-4, with TRBD1 matching over 9 bases. The CDR3 runs 15 residues. The junction had 4 bases not matched to a gene; V was cut back by 0 bases and J by 7 bases. From germline, CDR1 is SGHRS and CDR2 YFSETQ. CDR3 bases: TGCGCCAGCAGCTTGGACAGGGGGCGAAGTGAAAAACTGTTTTTT. Protein sequence: CASSLDRGRSEKLFF.

CDR3 sequence (DNA): TGTGCCAGCAGCTTAGAGGAGGGACACACTGAAGCTTTCTTT. Amino acid sequence: CASSLEEGHTEAFF. The chain combines TRBV7-6 with TRBJ1-1, with a possible D match to TRBD1 (5 bases). This CDR3 has 14 residues. Trimming removed 1 base from V and 3 bases from J, with 9 bases in between. Germline V gene sequence: CDR1 SGHVS, CDR2 FNYEAQ.

The rearrangement joins TRBV2 to TRBJ1-2, with D unclear. The V end lost 3 bases, the J end lost 0 bases, and 5 bases lay between the germline ends. The length of the CDR3 is 13 residues. Germline lookup yields CDR1 SNHLY and CDR2 FYNNEI. The CDR3: CASSDGTNYGYTF. The CDR3 nucleotides read TGTGCCAGCAGTGACGGGACTAACTATGGCTACACCTTC.

V usage is TRBV2 and J usage is TRBJ2-1; 7 nucleotides agree with TRBD1. After removal of 7 bases from V and 1 base from J, the junction contained 4 bases not matched to a gene. The germline V gene has CDR1 SNHLY and CDR2 FYNNEI. The CDR3 length is 14 residues. CDR3 loop: CASIPRGSYNEQFF. CDR3 nucleotides: TGTGCCAGCATTCCCAGGGGGTCCTACAATGAGCAGTTCTTC.

V gene TRBV5-4 combines with J gene TRBJ1-3; D ambiguous. Germline-derived CDR1 and CDR2 are SGHNT and YYREEE (reference sequence). Trimming took 4 bases from V and 3 from J, leaving 11 bases between them. The CDR3 covers 14 residues. CDR3 in DNA: TGTGCCAGCAGCCCTGGCATCTTTGGAAACACCATATATTTT. The encoded protein is CASSPGIFGNTIYF.

V and J are TRBV2 and TRBJ1-1; D perhaps matches TRBD1 (5 bases). Between the trimmed V and J ends, which lost 6 bases and 3 bases, there was a span of 11 bases. Germline V gives CDR1 SNHLY, CDR2 FYNNEI. The CDR3 loop spans 13 amino acids. The DNA of the CDR3 is TGTGCCAGCAGCCCACAGGTTTACACTGAAGCTTTCTTT. It specifies CASSPQVYTEAFF.

The V call is TRBV7-9, the J call TRBJ2-1; 11 bases align to TRBD2. The CDR3 sequence is 16 residues long. Germline V CDR1 and CDR2: SEHNR, FQNEAQ (reference sequence). Trimming took 6 bases from V and 4 from J; bases not matched to a gene: 8. Written as DNA, the CDR3 is TGTGCCAGCAGTCCCCAGACTAGCGGGATATACAATGAGCAGTTCTTC. Translated, it gives CASSPQTSGIYNEQFF.

The chain joins TRBV30 to TRBJ2-7; 9 bases align to TRBD1. The germline V gene encodes CDR1 GTSNPN and CDR2 SVGIG (reference sequence). The CDR3 has 13 amino acids. Trimming at V came to 2 bases and at J to 5 bases, leaving 4 bases not matched to a gene. CDR3 sequence: CAWSSGTGNEQYF. The CDR3 region has the DNA TGTGCCTGGAGTTCTGGGACAGGGAACGAGCAGTACTTC. Drawing the rest from reference TRBV30 and TRBJ2-7, the complete variable domain is SQTIHQWPATLVQPVGSPLSLECTVEGTSNPNLYWYRQAAGRGLQLLFYSVGIGQISSEVPQNLSASRPQDRQFILSSKKLLLSDSGFYLCAWSSGTGNEQYFGPGTRLTVT.

This clone was observed a few times. The rearrangement links TRBV18 to TRBJ1-5; weak D call: TRBD1 (6 bases). Germline V gene sequence: CDR1 KGHSH, CDR2 LQKENI. The CDR3 totals 13 residues. Trimming took off 2 bases at V and 6 bases at J, with 8 bases between the two ends. In DNA form, the CDR3 reads TGTGCCAGCTCACCAGGGGGCGGTCAGCCCCAGCATTTT. Amino acids: CASSPGGGQPQHF. Drawing the rest from reference TRBV18 and TRBJ1-5, the complete variable domain is NAGVMQNPRHLVRRRGQEARLRCSPMKGHSHVYWYRQLPEEGLKFMVYLQKENIIDESGMPKERFSAEFPKEGPSILRIQQVVRGDSAAYFCASSPGGGQPQHFGDGTRLSIL.

The chain combines TRBV5-1 with TRBJ2-7; the match to TRBD1 covers 8 bases. The CDR3 sequence is 14 residues long. The J segment lost 2 bases and the V segment lost 4 bases, leaving 5 bases of the junction unmatched. CDR1 is SGHRS, CDR2 YFSETQ, per germline. In DNA, the CDR3 is TGCGCCAGCAGCCCTCCGGGACAGGCCTACGAGCAGTACTTC. Amino acid sequence: CASSPPGQAYEQYF.

This rearrangement joins TRBV6-5 to TRBJ1-2; D ambiguous. Between the trimmed V and J ends, which lost 6 bases and 9 bases, there was a span of 11 bases. The CDR3 consists of 11 residues. The V gene's germline CDR1 is MNHEY and CDR2 SVGAGI. The CDR3 nucleotides read TGTGCCAGCAGGGGATGGTTGAGCTACACCTTC. This encodes CASRGWLSYTF.